One sample yielded the 15 T cell receptor beta chains listed below, sequenced in a study of T cells in Graves' hyperthyroidism and ophthalmopathy. It was RNA transcripts that yielded the amplified TCR beta CDR3 regions. A set of HTBI primers served as the primers for a first-round RT-PCR of the TCR CDR3. Using its own MiXCR run on the multiplex PCR reads, TCRdb lists one record per CDR3 protein. The profile shows approximately 700,000 distinct CDR3 sequences, roughly 15% of them singletons. Source material: blood. These receptors came from a man younger than 35 with Graves' hyperthyroidism.

This clonotype came up a few times. The chain recombines TRBV19 with TRBJ2-2; weak D call: TRBD1 (7 bases). The germline V gene has CDR1 LNHDA and CDR2 SQIVND (reference sequence). Between the trimmed V and J ends, which lost 6 bases and 1 base, there was a span of 12 bases. The CDR3 loop spans 15 amino acids. The CDR3 is CASSGGQLNTGELFF. CDR3 DNA: TGTGCCAGTAGCGGGGGACAGTTGAACACCGGGGAGCTGTTTTTT.

This clonotype was recorded many times. J is TRBJ1-1 and V is TRBV2; weak D call: TRBD1 (6 bases). The germline V and J ends were trimmed by 7 bases and 11 bases, with 14 bases remaining between them. The CDR3 loop spans 11 amino acids. CDR1 and CDR2 from the germline V gene are SNHLY and FYNNEI. The CDR3 region is CASKGEPEAFF. CDR3 DNA: TGTGCCAGCAAGGGGGAACCGGAGGCTTTCTTT.

This clonotype occurred a few times. The rearrangement links TRBV7-9 to TRBJ2-2; D unclear. CDR1 SEHNR and CDR2 FQNEAQ come from the germline V gene (reference sequence). This CDR3 region has 12 residues. V was shortened by 2 bases and J by 8 bases, with 6 bases between the two germline ends. This CDR3 reads CASSLSEGELFF. CDR3 bases: TGTGCCAGCAGCTTAAGTGAGGGGGAGCTGTTTTTT.

In this sample, this clonotype turned up many times. J is TRBJ1-5 and V is TRBV6-2 or TRBV6-3; tentatively, D is TRBD1 (6 bases). CDR3 length: 17 residues. Trimming left V 2 bases short and J 0 bases short, with 14 bases between. Per germline, CDR1 MNHEY and CDR2 SVGEGT. The CDR3 DNA reads as TGTGCCAGCAGTTACGAGACAGGAGTTTATAGCAATCAGCCCCAGCATTTT. Its translation is CASSYETGVYSNQPQHF.

The rearrangement joins TRBV20-1 to TRBJ1-5, with D maybe TRBD1 (6 bases). The CDR3 spans 14 residues. Germline V gives CDR1 DFQATT, CDR2 SNEGSKA (reference sequence). The V gene lost 3 bases and the J gene lost 6 bases, with 15 bases spanning the gap. The CDR3 region is CSASWQGTVQPQHF. The CDR3 bases are TGCAGTGCTAGCTGGCAGGGGACGGTTCAGCCCCAGCATTTT.

This clonotype was picked up a small number of times. The genes are TRBV4-1 and TRBJ2-5; 8 positions agree with TRBD1. The CDR3 is 16 residues long. The V gene end was trimmed by 3 bases and the J gene end by 7 bases; junction bases not matched to a gene: 13. Germline CDR1 is MGHRA and CDR2 is YSYEKL. CDR3 DNA: TGCGCCAGCAGCCAGAGACCAGGACAGGGCCTAGGGACCCAGTACTTC. Translating gives CASSQRPGQGLGTQYF.

At least ten counts were recorded for this clonotype. The chain joins TRBV11-1 to TRBJ1-1, with 8 bases lining up with TRBD1. This CDR3 is built from 15 residues. J was trimmed by 3 bases and V by 5 bases; bases with no gene match: 8. Germline V gene data show CDR1 as SGHAT and CDR2 as FQDESV (reference sequence). CDR3 residues: CASSPRQGRDTEAFF. CDR3 nucleotides: TGTGCCAGCAGCCCACGACAGGGGAGGGACACTGAAGCTTTCTTT.

The table lists this clonotype with a few counts. The chain joins TRBV7-6 to TRBJ1-3; 7 bases line up with TRBD1. This CDR3 contains 17 residues. With V trimmed by 5 bases and J by 0 bases, 10 bases remained unmatched. Germline CDR1 and CDR2: SGHVS and FNYEAQ. The CDR3 nucleotides are TGTGCCAGCAGCCGATCCGTAGGGACAGCCTCTGGAAACACCATATATTTT. It specifies CASSRSVGTASGNTIYF.

J is TRBJ2-3 and V is TRBV9; TRBD2 might be the D (5 bases). The CDR3 length is 15 residues. V lost 4 bases to trimming and J lost 3 bases, with 15 bases between them. Germline CDR1 is SGDLS and CDR2 is YYNGEE. CDR3 region: CASSSTPGKTDTQYF. In DNA, the CDR3 is TGTGCCAGCAGCTCCACCCCCGGGAAGACAGATACGCAGTATTTT.

V usage is TRBV9 and J usage is TRBJ2-1; D is undetermined. The CDR3 spans 15 residues. Germline-derived CDR1 and CDR2 are SGDLS and YYNGEE. Trimming left V 0 bases short and J 0 bases short, with 7 bases between. The CDR3 here is CASSVGGRSYNEQFF. In nucleotides, the CDR3 is TGTGCCAGCAGCGTAGGTGGGCGCTCCTACAATGAGCAGTTCTTC.

This sequence joins TRBV20-1 and TRBJ2-7, with D perhaps matching TRBD2 (6 bases). V was trimmed by 2 bases and J by 0 bases, leaving 8 bases between them. Germline V lookup: CDR1 DFQATT, CDR2 SNEGSKA (reference sequence). This CDR3 is 13 amino acids long. The CDR3 loop reads CSARISGSYEQYF. The CDR3 DNA is TGCAGTGCTAGAATTAGCGGCTCCTACGAGCAGTACTTC.

Many counts were recorded for this clonotype. V and J are TRBV7-9 and TRBJ2-7, with D possibly matching TRBD2 (6 bases). Trimming cost V 4 bases and J 5 bases, with 18 bases left between them. This CDR3 has 15 residues. Germline loops: CDR1 SEHNR, CDR2 FQNEAQ (reference sequence). Here the CDR3 reads CASSSEGYARHEQYF. DNA for the CDR3: TGTGCCAGCAGCTCGGAGGGGTATGCGAGACACGAGCAGTACTTC.

The gene calls are TRBV10-1 and TRBJ1-5, with 7 bases fitting TRBD1. The germline CDR1 and CDR2 sequences are WNHNN and SYGVQD (reference sequence). J lost 1 base, V lost 6 bases, and 6 bases had no gene match. This CDR3 contains 15 residues. CDR3 in DNA: TGCGCCAGCAGATTCTTGACAGGGAGCAATCAGCCCCAGCATTTT. Translation: CASRFLTGSNQPQHF.

A few counts support this clonotype. The genes are TRBV27 and TRBJ2-5; 9 nucleotides align to TRBD1. Trimming at V came to 4 bases and at J to 5 bases, leaving 8 bases not matched to a gene. The length of the CDR3 is 15 residues. From germline, CDR1 is MNHEY and CDR2 SMNVEV (reference sequence). The DNA of the CDR3 is TGTGCCAGCAGTTCGTATACAGGGGGCTTTGAGACCCAGTACTTC. It codes for CASSSYTGGFETQYF.

This clonotype was observed a few times. The CDR3 loop is CASSSRGGAGGHKAGWAQYF. Here the CDR3 DNA reads TGTGCCAGCAGCTCGAGGGGAGGAGCGGGAGGCCACAAAGCGGGGTGGGCCCAGTACTTC. The chain carries TRBV11-2 and TRBJ2-5; the match to TRBD2 covers 9 bases. Per the germline V gene, CDR1 is SGHAT and CDR2 is FQNNGV. V trimming: 4 bases; J trimming: 9 bases; junction bases outside the gene matches: 27. The CDR3 runs 20 residues.